This is a list of T cell receptor beta chains from one sample in a study of cytomegalovirus exposure and HLA in healthy donors. The table came from immunoSEQ multiplex PCR; TCRdb's copy has only in-frame clones and leaves some out. The repertoire table contains some 44,000 clones. Specimen: PBMCs. The receptors come from a woman in her thirties in good health and CMV-seronegative. CDR3s leave out the opening cysteine and the closing phenylalanine or tryptophan.

CDR3	V	J
ASSQLGTSGKGGEQY	TRBV4-1	TRBJ2-7
ASSQIGLAGNTGELF	TRBV7-2	TRBJ2-2
ASSQGGQGRLGQPQH	TRBV4-1	TRBJ1-5
ASSQDHSSGANVLT	TRBV4-3	TRBJ2-6
ASSSGQGANEKLF	TRBV5-4	TRBJ1-4
ASSPGLGDNEQF	TRBV5-6	TRBJ2-1
ASSSGTGGGYT	TRBV7-3	TRBJ1-2
ASSSPAGGDNEQF	TRBV28	TRBJ2-1
AGSVRLAAQETQY	TRBV30	TRBJ2-5
ASSIDGLHSNQPQH	TRBV19	TRBJ1-5
ASSGQIYGYT	TRBV2	TRBJ1-2
ASSVGSGRGQETQY	TRBV9	TRBJ2-5
ASSLAGVVGAYEQY	TRBV19	TRBJ2-7
ASSVAPLGVRNEQF	TRBV9	TRBJ2-1
ASSLNGGYSNQPQH	TRBV5-1	TRBJ1-5
ASSQDSGNTIY	TRBV4-1	TRBJ1-3